The 23 T cell receptor beta chains presented below share a single source sample, sequenced in a study of T cell responses to AZD1222 COVID-19 vaccine. Here immunoSEQ multiplex PCR was the method, and the copy in TCRdb shows in-frame clones only, minus some. The sample holds 200,000 to 250,000 clones, more than 85% seen once. This specimen consisted of peripheral blood, obtained on day 0 of MenACWY control vaccination. Receptor source: an adult in good health.

The chain combines TRBV28 with TRBJ1-6; D is uncertain. Germline CDR1 MDHEN, CDR2 SYDVKM. V was pared by 2 bases and J by 0 bases, with 14 bases between. CDR3 length: 18 residues. CDR3 coding DNA: TGTGCCAGCAGTTTACCAGTGTCGGCGTTCTCCTATAATTCACCCCTCCACTTT. Amino acids: CASSLPVSAFSYNSPLHF.

The table lists this clone with a count of one. A junction end diverges from the germline sequence, so it may reflect a read error. The V call is TRBV6-5, the J call TRBJ2-7; 10 bases map to TRBD1. Germline values: CDR1 MNHEY, CDR2 SVGAGI. The CDR3 is 14 amino acids. This CDR3 is CASSSSGTGAVLHF. CDR3 nucleotides: TGTGCCAGCAGTTCCTCCGGGACAGGGGCTGTACTGCACTTC.

A single count supports this clone. The rearrangement links TRBV7-8 to TRBJ1-6; 9 bases are a match to TRBD1. The germline V gene encodes CDR1 SGHVS and CDR2 FQNEAQ. The trim removed 5 bases at V and 7 bases at J, leaving 6 bases unmatched. The CDR3 length is 15 residues. CDR3 sequence: CASSPNRGPNSPLHF. CDR3 DNA: TGTGCCAGCAGCCCAAACAGGGGGCCCAATTCACCCCTCCACTTT.

This clone was recorded once. V gene TRBV15 combines with J gene TRBJ2-1; no clear D gene. Germline V gives CDR1 LNHNV, CDR2 YYDKDF (reference sequence). V lost 11 bases and J lost 10, with 18 bases in between. The CDR3 contains 12 residues. CDR3 region: CAAAHALGEQFF. The CDR3 nucleotides read TGTGCCGCCGCACATGCCCTGGGGGAGCAGTTCTTC.

This clone was observed a few times. The chain links TRBV6-6 to TRBJ2-2; TRBD1 is a possible D gene (7 bases). Trimming cost V 6 bases and J 4 bases, with 15 bases left between them. This CDR3 has 15 amino acids. Germline V gene sequence: CDR1 MNHNY, CDR2 SVGAGI (reference sequence). The CDR3 sequence: CASRSEGAGTGELFF. CDR3 nucleotides: TGTGCCAGCAGGTCGGAGGGGGCGGGCACCGGGGAGCTGTTTTTT.

The chain couples TRBV12-3 or TRBV12-4 to TRBJ2-1; D is perhaps TRBD2 (6 bases). CDR3 length: 12 amino acids. V lost 3 bases and J lost 10, with 10 bases in between. CDR3: CASSFPRGEQFF. CDR3 DNA sequence: TGTGCCAGCAGTTTCCCCCGGGGGGAGCAGTTCTTC.

V gene TRBV28 combines with J gene TRBJ1-5, with TRBD1 as a possible D gene (5 bases). The CDR3 loop spans 15 amino acids. V lost 2 bases and J lost 1, with 9 bases in between. The V gene's germline CDR1 is MDHEN and CDR2 SYDVKM. For the CDR3, the DNA is TGTGCCAGCAGTTTACCAGGGTTAAGCAATCAGCCCCAGCATTTT. This encodes CASSLPGLSNQPQHF.

The chain uses TRBV5-1 and TRBJ1-3, with 8 nucleotides matching TRBD1. The CDR3 totals 15 residues. The germline V gene encodes CDR1 SGHRS and CDR2 YFSETQ. After removal of 0 bases from V and 3 bases from J, the junction contained 2 bases not matched to a gene. The DNA for the CDR3 is TGCGCCAGCAGCTTGGAGGGACAGGATGGAAACACCATATATTTT. Protein: CASSLEGQDGNTIYF.

The chain has TRBV6-5 and TRBJ1-1; 9 bases are shared with TRBD1. The CDR3 is 15 amino acids. The J segment lost 0 bases and the V segment lost 6 bases, leaving 5 bases of the junction unmatched. Germline V lookup: CDR1 MNHEY, CDR2 SVGAGI. CDR3 bases: TGTGCCAGCAGGACACAGGGGGCTCTGAACACTGAAGCTTTCTTT. Translating it yields CASRTQGALNTEAFF.

The chain joins TRBV30 to TRBJ2-3; TRBD1 matches at 9 bases. Germline loops: CDR1 GTSNPN, CDR2 SVGIG (reference sequence). V shed 5 bases, J shed 4 bases, and the junction held 7 bases outside the gene matches. The CDR3 has 14 amino acids. The CDR3 DNA reads TGTGCCTGGTCCACAGGGGGCTCTCCAGATACGCAGTATTTT. Amino acid sequence: CAWSTGGSPDTQYF.

This chain connects TRBV7-9 to TRBJ2-7, with D tentatively TRBD1 (5 bases). This CDR3 has 12 amino acids. The germline V gene has CDR1 SEHNR and CDR2 FQNEAQ (reference sequence). Trimming shortened V by 5 bases and J by 6 bases, and 11 bases separated the two germline ends. The CDR3 sequence: CASSMDNLEQYF. The CDR3 DNA reads TGTGCCAGCAGCATGGACAACCTCGAGCAGTACTTC.

The rearrangement joins TRBV5-1 to TRBJ2-1; possibly TRBD1 for D (5 bases). Germline CDR1 SGHRS, CDR2 YFSETQ. The CDR3 is 13 residues long. With 0 bases removed from V and 8 bases from J, the gap between germline ends came to 9 bases. CDR3 in DNA: TGCGCCAGCAGCTTGGGGGGCATCCATGAGCAGTTCTTC. Its translation is CASSLGGIHEQFF.

The rearrangement uses TRBV7-8 and TRBJ1-3; the D is unclear. Germline-derived CDR1 and CDR2 are SGHVS and FQNEAQ. CDR3 size: 16 residues. Deletions cut 0 bases from V and 0 bases from J, with 9 bases between. This CDR3 is CASSLAGGNSGNTIYF. The CDR3 DNA is TGTGCCAGCAGCTTAGCAGGCGGAAACTCTGGAAACACCATATATTTT.

V and J are TRBV6-5 and TRBJ2-2, with unresolved D. Germline CDR1 is MNHEY and CDR2 is SVGAGI. The length of the CDR3 is 12 residues. Trimming cost V 4 bases and J 6 bases, with 6 bases left between them. CDR3 in amino acids: CASSFLAGELFF. CDR3 DNA sequence: TGTGCCAGCAGTTTCCTGGCCGGGGAGCTGTTTTTT.

V gene TRBV4-3 combines with J gene TRBJ1-5; TRBD1 matches 7 bases. The germline V gene encodes CDR1 LGHNA and CDR2 YSLEER. The CDR3 length is 15 residues. Losses at the gene ends were 2 bases for V and 2 bases for J; bases not matched to a gene: 3. The CDR3 DNA reads as TGCGCCAGCAGCCAATACGACAGGGGCAATCAGCCCCAGCATTTT. Translated: CASSQYDRGNQPQHF.

V gene TRBV10-3 combines with J gene TRBJ2-2; D is unclear. The V end was cut by 0 bases, the J end by 1 base, with 6 bases between. The length of the CDR3 is 15 residues. Germline lookup yields CDR1 ENHRY and CDR2 SYGVKD. Here the CDR3 reads CAISESDRNTGELFF. CDR3 coding DNA: TGTGCCATCAGTGAGTCGGACCGGAACACCGGGGAGCTGTTTTTT.

This clone was recorded only once. The chain is built from TRBV29-1 and TRBJ1-1; D is unresolved. The germline gives CDR1 SQVTM, CDR2 ANQGSEA. V was cut by 6 bases and J by 0 bases, with 8 bases left in between. CDR3 length: 12 residues. CDR3 amino acids: CSVGEMNTEAFF. CDR3 nucleotides: TGCAGCGTGGGTGAGATGAACACTGAAGCTTTCTTT. The full variable domain, its missing parts supplied by reference TRBV29-1 and TRBJ1-1, is SAVISQKPSRDICQRGTSLTIQCQVDSQVTMMFWYRQQPGQSLTLIATANQGSEATYESGFVIDKFPISRPNLTFSTLTVSNMSPEDSSIYLCSVGEMNTEAFFGQGTRLTVV.

The chain couples TRBV10-3 to TRBJ1-2; 7 nucleotides match TRBD1. Germline loops: CDR1 ENHRY, CDR2 SYGVKD. The V segment lost 11 bases and the J segment 1 base; nucleotides outside the gene matches: 10. This CDR3 region has 14 residues. This chain's CDR3 is CAGNWTGRNYGYTF. DNA of the CDR3: TGTGCCGGGAACTGGACAGGTCGTAACTATGGCTACACCTTC.

This clone was found once. The sample contains more than one DNA sequence encoding this CDR3. This chain joins TRBV7-3 and TRBJ1-1; D is unclear. CDR1 is SGHTA, CDR2 FQGTGA, per germline. The CDR3 consists of 13 residues. V lost 0 bases and J lost 0, with 2 bases in between. The CDR3 is CASSLTVNTEAFF. CDR3 in DNA: TGTGCCAGCAGCTTAACAGTGAACACTGAAGCTTTCTTT.

The J gene is TRBJ1-1, the V gene TRBV10-3; D uncertain. Trimming pared 7 bases from V and 1 base from J, leaving 10 bases between. The CDR3 sequence is 13 residues long. Germline V gene sequence: CDR1 ENHRY, CDR2 SYGVKD. The CDR3 loop is CAINAGPNTEAFF. In DNA, the CDR3 is TGTGCCATCAACGCCGGGCCGAACACTGAAGCTTTCTTT.

This clone was recorded only once. The rearrangement uses TRBV6-2 or TRBV6-3 and TRBJ2-3; TRBD2 agrees at 8 bases. V shed 2 bases, J shed 6 bases, and the junction held 10 bases outside the gene matches. This CDR3 spans 16 amino acids. Germline assignment: CDR1 MNHEY and CDR2 SVGEGT. CDR3 residues: CASSYVGGGPRDTQYF. CDR3 DNA: TGTGCCAGCAGTTACGTCGGCGGGGGGCCCAGGGATACGCAGTATTTT.

The genes are TRBV10-2 and TRBJ2-5; no clear D. The CDR3 runs 11 residues. Germline CDR1 and CDR2: WSHSY and SAAADI. The V and J ends lost 6 bases and 7 bases respectively, with 9 bases between them. CDR3 sequence reads: CASSSTGTQYF. DNA of the CDR3: TGCGCCAGCAGCTCAACGGGGACCCAGTACTTC.

The chain recombines TRBV2 with TRBJ1-1, with 7 positions matching TRBD1. Germline lookup yields CDR1 SNHLY and CDR2 FYNNEI. V was pared by 5 bases and J by 10 bases, with 1 base of the junction left unmatched. The CDR3 has 10 amino acids. CDR3 nucleotide sequence: TGTGCCAGCAGTACAGGGGCAGCTTTCTTT. This gives the protein CASSTGAAFF.